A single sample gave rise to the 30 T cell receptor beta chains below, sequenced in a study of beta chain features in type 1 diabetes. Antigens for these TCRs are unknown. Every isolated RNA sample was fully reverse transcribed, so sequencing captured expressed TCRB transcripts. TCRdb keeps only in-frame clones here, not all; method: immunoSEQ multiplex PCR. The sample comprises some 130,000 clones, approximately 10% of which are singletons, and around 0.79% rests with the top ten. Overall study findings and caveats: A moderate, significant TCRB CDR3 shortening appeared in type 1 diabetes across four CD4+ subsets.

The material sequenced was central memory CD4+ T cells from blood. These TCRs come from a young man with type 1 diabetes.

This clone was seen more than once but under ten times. The CDR3 region is CASSLSVPTNEKLFF. CDR3 nucleotide sequence: TGTGCCAGCAGCTTGTCAGTTCCAACTAATGAAAAACTGTTTTTT. The J gene is TRBJ1-4, the V gene TRBV5-6; D is unclear. Germline CDR1 is SGHDT and CDR2 is YYEEEE. The CDR3 extends over 15 amino acids. V lost 1 base, J lost 0 bases, and 7 bases lay in between.

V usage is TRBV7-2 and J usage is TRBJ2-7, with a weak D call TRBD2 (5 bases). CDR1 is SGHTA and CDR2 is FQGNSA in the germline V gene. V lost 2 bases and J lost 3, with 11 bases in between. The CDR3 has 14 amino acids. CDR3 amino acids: CASSLSGGIYEQYF. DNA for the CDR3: TGTGCCAGCAGCTTATCCGGAGGAATCTACGAGCAGTACTTC.

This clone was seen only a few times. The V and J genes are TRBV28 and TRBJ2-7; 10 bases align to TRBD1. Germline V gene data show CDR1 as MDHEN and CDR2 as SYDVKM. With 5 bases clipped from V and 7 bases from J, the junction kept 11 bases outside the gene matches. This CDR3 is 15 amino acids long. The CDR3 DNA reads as TGTGCCAGCAGTACACCCGGGACAGGGGTTAGGGAGCAGTACTTC. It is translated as CASSTPGTGVREQYF.

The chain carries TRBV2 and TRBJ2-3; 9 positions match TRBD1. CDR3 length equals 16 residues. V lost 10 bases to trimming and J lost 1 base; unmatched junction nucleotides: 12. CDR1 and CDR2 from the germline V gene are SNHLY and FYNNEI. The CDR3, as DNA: TGTGCCACCAGAGGGACAGGGCCAAGGGGCACAGATACGCAGTATTTT. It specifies CATRGTGPRGTDTQYF. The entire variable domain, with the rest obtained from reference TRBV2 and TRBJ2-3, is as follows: EPEVTQTPSHQVTQMGQEVILRCVPISNHLYFYWYRQILGQKVEFLVSFYNNEISEKSEIFDDQFSVERPDGSNFTLKIRSTKLEDSAMYFCATRGTGPRGTDTQYFGPGTRLTVL.

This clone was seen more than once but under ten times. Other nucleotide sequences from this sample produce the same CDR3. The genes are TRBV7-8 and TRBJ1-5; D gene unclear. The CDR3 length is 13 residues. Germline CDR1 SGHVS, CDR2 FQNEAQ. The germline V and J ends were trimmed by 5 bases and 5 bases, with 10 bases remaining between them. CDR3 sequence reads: CASSLTGDQPQHF. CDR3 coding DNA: TGTGCCAGCAGCCTTACCGGGGATCAGCCCCAGCATTTT.

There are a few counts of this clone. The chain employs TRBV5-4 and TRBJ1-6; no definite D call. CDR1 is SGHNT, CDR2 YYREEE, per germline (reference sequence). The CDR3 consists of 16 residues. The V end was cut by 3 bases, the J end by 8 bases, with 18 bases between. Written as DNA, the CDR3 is TGTGCCAGCAGCTCACCGGGGAGGAGGGCGGATTCACCCCTCCACTTT. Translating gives CASSSPGRRADSPLHF.

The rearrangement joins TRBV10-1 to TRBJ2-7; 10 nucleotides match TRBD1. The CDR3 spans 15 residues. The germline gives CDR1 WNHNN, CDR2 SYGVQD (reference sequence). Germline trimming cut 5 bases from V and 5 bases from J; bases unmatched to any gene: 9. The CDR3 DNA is TGCGCCAGCAGTCGGCTGGGACAGGGGTTCCACGAGCAGTACTTC. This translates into CASSRLGQGFHEQYF.

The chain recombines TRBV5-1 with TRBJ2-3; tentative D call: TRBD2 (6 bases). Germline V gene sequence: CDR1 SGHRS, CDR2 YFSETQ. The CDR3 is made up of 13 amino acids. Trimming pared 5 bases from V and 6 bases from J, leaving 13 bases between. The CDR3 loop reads CASREFGGDTQYF. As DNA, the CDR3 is TGCGCCAGCAGAGAATTTGGGGGGGATACGCAGTATTTT.

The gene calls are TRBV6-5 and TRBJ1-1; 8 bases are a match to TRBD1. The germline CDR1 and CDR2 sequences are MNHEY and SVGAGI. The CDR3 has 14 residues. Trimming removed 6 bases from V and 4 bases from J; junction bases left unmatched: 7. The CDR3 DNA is TGTGCCAGCAGCCTGACAGGGGCGGTCACTGAAGCTTTCTTT. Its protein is CASSLTGAVTEAFF.

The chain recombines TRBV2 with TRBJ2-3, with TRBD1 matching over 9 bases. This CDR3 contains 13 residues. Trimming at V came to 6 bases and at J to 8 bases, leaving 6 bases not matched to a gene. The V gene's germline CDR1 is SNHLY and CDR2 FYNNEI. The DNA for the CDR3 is TGTGCCAGCAGGGACAGGGGCGCGAGTACGCAGTATTTT. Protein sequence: CASRDRGASTQYF.

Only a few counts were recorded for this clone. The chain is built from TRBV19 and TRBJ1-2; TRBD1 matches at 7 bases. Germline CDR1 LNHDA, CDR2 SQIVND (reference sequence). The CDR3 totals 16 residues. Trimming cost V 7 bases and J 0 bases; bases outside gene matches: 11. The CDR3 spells CASIPSPGQTNYGYTF. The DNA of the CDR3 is TGTGCCAGTATTCCCTCTCCGGGACAGACTAACTATGGCTACACCTTC.

For the CDR3, the DNA is TGTGCCAGCAGCCGTCGGAGTAGGGGGAATGAAAAACTGTTTTTT. Protein: CASSRRSRGNEKLFF. This chain connects TRBV28 to TRBJ1-4; D perhaps matches TRBD1 (6 bases). The CDR3 contains 15 residues. The V and J ends lost 6 bases and 5 bases respectively, with 16 bases between them. Germline-derived CDR1 and CDR2 are MDHEN and SYDVKM.

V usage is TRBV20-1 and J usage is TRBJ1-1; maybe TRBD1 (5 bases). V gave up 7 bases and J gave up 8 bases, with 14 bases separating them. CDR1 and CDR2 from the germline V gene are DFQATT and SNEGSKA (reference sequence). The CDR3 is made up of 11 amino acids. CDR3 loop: CSGNTRGEAFF. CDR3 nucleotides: TGCAGTGGAAACACGCGGGGCGAAGCTTTCTTT.

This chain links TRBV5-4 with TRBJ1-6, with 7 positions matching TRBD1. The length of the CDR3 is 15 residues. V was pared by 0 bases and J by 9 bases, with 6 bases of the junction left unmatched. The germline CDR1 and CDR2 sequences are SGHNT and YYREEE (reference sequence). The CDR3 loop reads CASSLVGGAGSPLHF. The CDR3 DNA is TGTGCCAGCAGCTTGGTAGGGGGCGCAGGTTCACCCCTCCACTTT.

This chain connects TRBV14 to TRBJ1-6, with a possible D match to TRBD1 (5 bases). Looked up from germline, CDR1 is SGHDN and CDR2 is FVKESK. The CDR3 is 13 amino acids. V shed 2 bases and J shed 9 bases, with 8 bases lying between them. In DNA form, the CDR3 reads TGTGCCAGCAGCCAACAAACAGGTTCACCCCTCCACTTT. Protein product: CASSQQTGSPLHF.

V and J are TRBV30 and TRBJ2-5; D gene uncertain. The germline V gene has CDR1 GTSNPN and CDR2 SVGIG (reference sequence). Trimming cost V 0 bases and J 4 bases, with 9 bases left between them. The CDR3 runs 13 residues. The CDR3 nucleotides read TGTGCCTGGAGTGTAAGGCCAGGAGAGACCCAGTACTTC. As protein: CAWSVRPGETQYF.

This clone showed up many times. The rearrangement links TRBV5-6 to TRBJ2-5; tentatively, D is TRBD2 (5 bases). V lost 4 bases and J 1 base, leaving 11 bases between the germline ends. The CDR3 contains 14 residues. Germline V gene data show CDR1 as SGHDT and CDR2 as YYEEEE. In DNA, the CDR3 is TGTGCCAGCAGCCCGGTGGAGGTCCAAGAGACCCAGTACTTC. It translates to CASSPVEVQETQYF. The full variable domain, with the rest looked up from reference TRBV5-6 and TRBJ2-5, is DAGVTQSPTHLIKTRGQQVTLRCSPKSGHDTVSWYQQALGQGPQFIFQYYEEEERQRGNFPDRFSGHQFPNYSSELNVNALLLGDSALYLCASSPVEVQETQYFGPGTRLLVL.

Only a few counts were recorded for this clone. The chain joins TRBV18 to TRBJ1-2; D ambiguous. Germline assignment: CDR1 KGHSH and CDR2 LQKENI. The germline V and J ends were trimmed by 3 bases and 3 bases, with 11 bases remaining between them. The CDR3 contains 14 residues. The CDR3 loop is CASSPGPADYGYTF. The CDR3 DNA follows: TGTGCCAGCTCACCGGGTCCGGCGGACTATGGCTACACCTTC. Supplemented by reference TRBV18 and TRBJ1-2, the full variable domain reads NAGVMQNPRHLVRRRGQEARLRCSPMKGHSHVYWYRQLPEEGLKFMVYLQKENIIDESGMPKERFSAEFPKEGPSILRIQQVVRGDSAAYFCASSPGPADYGYTFGSGTRLTVV.

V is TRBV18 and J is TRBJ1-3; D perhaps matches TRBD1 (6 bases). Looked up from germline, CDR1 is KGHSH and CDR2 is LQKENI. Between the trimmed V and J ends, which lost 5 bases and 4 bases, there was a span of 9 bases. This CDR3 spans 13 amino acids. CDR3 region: CASSSGDGNTIYF. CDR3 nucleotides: TGTGCCAGCTCATCAGGGGACGGAAACACCATATATTTT.

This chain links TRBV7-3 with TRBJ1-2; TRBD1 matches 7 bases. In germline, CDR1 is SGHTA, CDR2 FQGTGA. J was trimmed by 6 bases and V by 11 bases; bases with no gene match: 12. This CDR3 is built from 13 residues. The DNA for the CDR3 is TGTGCCCCTCGAGGCAGGGGGTCGAATGGCTACACCTTC. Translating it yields CAPRGRGSNGYTF.

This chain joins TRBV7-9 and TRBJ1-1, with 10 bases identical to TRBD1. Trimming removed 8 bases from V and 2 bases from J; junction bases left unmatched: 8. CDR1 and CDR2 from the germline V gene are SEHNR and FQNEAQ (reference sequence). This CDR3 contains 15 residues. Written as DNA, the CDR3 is TGTGCCAGCGTCCGGGACAGGGGAGCAAACACTGAAGCTTTCTTT. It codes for CASVRDRGANTEAFF.

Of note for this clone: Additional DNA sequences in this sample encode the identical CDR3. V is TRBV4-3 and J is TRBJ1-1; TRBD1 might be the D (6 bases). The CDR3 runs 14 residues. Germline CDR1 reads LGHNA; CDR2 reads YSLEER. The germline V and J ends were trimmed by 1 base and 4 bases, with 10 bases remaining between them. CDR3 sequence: CASSQVSRGTEAFF. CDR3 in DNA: TGCGCCAGCAGCCAAGTATCCAGGGGCACTGAAGCTTTCTTT.

The CDR3 DNA is TGTGCCAGCAGCTCGGGACAGGGGAGTCACACCTTC. Residues: CASSSGQGSHTF. The chain is built from TRBV25-1 and TRBJ1-2, with TRBD1 matching 10 bases. The CDR3 spans 12 residues. After removal of 6 bases from V and 12 bases from J, the junction contained 7 bases not matched to a gene. In germline, CDR1 is MGHDK, CDR2 SYGVNS.

For the CDR3, the DNA is TGCGCCAGCAGTAGCGCCGGGACAGACAATGAAAAACTGTTTTTT. This encodes CASSSAGTDNEKLFF. The chain joins TRBV5-1 to TRBJ1-4, with TRBD1 matching over 7 bases. The germline V gene has CDR1 SGHRS and CDR2 YFSETQ. J was trimmed by 5 bases and V by 5 bases; bases with no gene match: 9. The CDR3 loop spans 15 amino acids.

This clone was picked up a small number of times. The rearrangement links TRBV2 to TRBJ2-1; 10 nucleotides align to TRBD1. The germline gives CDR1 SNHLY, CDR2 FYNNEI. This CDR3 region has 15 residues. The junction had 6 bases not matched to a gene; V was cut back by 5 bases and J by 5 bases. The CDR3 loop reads CASSTGQGTHNEQFF. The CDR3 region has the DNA TGTGCCAGCAGTACGGGACAGGGGACCCACAATGAGCAGTTCTTC.

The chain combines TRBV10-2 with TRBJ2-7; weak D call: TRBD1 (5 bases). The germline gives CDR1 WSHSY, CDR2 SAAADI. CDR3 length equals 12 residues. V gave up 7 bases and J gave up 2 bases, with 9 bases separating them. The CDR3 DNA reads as TGCGCCAGCAAACAGGTAGCCTACGAGCAGTACTTC. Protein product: CASKQVAYEQYF.

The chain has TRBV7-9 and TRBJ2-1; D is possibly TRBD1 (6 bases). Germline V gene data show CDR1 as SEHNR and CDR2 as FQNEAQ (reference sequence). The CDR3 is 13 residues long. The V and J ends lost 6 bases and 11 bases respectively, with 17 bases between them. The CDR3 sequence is CASSPNQGNKQFF. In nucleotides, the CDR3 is TGTGCCAGCAGTCCTAATCAGGGGAATAAGCAGTTCTTC. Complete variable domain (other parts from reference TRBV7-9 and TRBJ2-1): DTGVSQNPRHKITKRGQNVTFRCDPISEHNRLYWYRQTLGQGPEFLTYFQNEAQLEKSRLLSDRFSAERPKGSFSTLEIQRTEQGDSAMYLCASSPNQGNKQFFGPGTRLTVL.

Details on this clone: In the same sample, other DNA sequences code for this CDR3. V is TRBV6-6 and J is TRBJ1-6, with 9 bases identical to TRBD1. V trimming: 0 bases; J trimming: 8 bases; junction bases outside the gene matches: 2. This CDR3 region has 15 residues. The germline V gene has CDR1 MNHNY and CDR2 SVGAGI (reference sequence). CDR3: CASSYSRTGDSPLHF. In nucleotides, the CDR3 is TGTGCCAGCAGTTACTCACGGACAGGGGATTCACCCCTCCACTTT.

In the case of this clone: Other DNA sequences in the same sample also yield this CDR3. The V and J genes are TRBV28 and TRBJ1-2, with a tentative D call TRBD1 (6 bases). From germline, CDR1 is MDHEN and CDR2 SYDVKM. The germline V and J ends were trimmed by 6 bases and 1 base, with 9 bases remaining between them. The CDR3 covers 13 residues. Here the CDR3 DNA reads TGTGCCAGCAGGCTGGACAGTAACTATGGCTACACCTTC. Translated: CASRLDSNYGYTF.

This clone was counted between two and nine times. CDR3 nucleotide sequence: TGTGCCAGCTCACCATTGGACAGGGCCACTGAAGCTTTCTTT. Its translation: CASSPLDRATEAFF. This chain joins TRBV18 and TRBJ1-1, with 8 positions matching TRBD1. Per germline, CDR1 KGHSH and CDR2 LQKENI. The V segment lost 2 bases and the J segment 4 bases; nucleotides outside the gene matches: 3. There are 14 residues in the CDR3.